A selection of T cell receptor beta chains follows, all from one sample in a study of shared clonotypes between healthy human individuals. The method was immunoSEQ multiplex PCR; TCRdb's version includes in-frame clones alone and lacks a portion of them. This table holds 550,000 to 700,000 clones, around 73% found once. Sample: memory CD4+ T cells sorted from blood. These receptors originate from a woman aged 25 to 39 in good health. Each CDR3 is given with its conserved first and last residue. The order of the fields is clone size, J gene, V gene, D gene, CDR3 protein, CDR3 DNA. The D gene is left open where the match is weak. Only some rows state a clone size, as once, few, many or a class for expanded clones.

>once|TRBJ2-2|TRBV2|-
CASSEGSSRLFF
TGTGCCAGCAGTGAAGGTAGTTCGAGGCTGTTTTTT
>-|TRBJ2-1|TRBV11-2|TRBD2
CASSTTSGANEQFF
TGTGCCAGCAGCACGACTAGCGGGGCGAATGAGCAGTTCTTC
>-|TRBJ2-2|TRBV7-2|-
CASSWASHTGELFF
TGTGCCAGCAGCTGGGCTAGTCACACCGGGGAGCTGTTTTTT
>-|TRBJ1-1|TRBV10-2|TRBD1
CASINGQGWTEAFF
TGCGCCAGCATCAATGGACAGGGATGGACTGAAGCTTTCTTT
>-|TRBJ2-1|TRBV27|TRBD2
CASSHPTSGRGNEQFF
TGTGCCAGCAGTCACCCGACTAGCGGGAGGGGAAATGAGCAGTTCTTC
>-|TRBJ2-5|TRBV18|-
CASSQNRDLETQYF
TGTGCCAGCTCACAGAACAGGGATTTGGAGACCCAGTACTTC
>-|TRBJ2-4|TRBV6-1|-
CASSEAPQGMGGKNIQYF
TGTGCCAGCAGTGAAGCGCCACAGGGGATGGGAGGCAAAAACATTCAGTACTTC
>-|TRBJ2-3|TRBV9|-
CASSPKTLDTQYF
TGTGCCAGCAGCCCCAAGACGCTAGATACGCAGTATTTT
>-|TRBJ1-2|TRBV14|-
CASSPEGGSLRRGYTF
TGTGCCAGCAGCCCGGAGGGGGGCTCATTACGCCGTGGCTACACCTTC
>-|TRBJ2-5|TRBV11-3|-
CASSLGGDQETQYF
TGTGCCAGCAGCTTAGGAGGAGATCAAGAGACCCAGTACTTC
>-|TRBJ1-1|TRBV28|-
CASYGGAYTEAFF
TGTGCCAGCTATGGAGGGGCGTACACTGAAGCTTTCTTT
>few|TRBJ2-4|TRBV6-1|-
CASSSVPKNIQYF
TGTGCCAGCAGTAGCGTCCCCAAAAACATTCAGTACTTC
>-|TRBJ1-1|TRBV7-9|-
CASSLAGDTEAFF
TGTGCCAGCAGCTTGGCGGGGGACACTGAAGCTTTCTTT
>few|TRBJ2-2|TRBV6-4|TRBD2
CASSELAGDRTGELFF
TGTGCCAGCAGTGAGCTAGCGGGAGATCGCACCGGGGAGCTGTTTTTT
>-|TRBJ2-1|TRBV30|TRBD2
CAWMAGEGYNEQFF
TGTGCCTGGATGGCCGGGGAGGGGTACAATGAGCAGTTCTTC
>-|TRBJ1-5|TRBV2|-
CASSEDYSNQPQHF
TGTGCCAGCAGTGAAGATTATAGCAATCAGCCCCAGCATTTT
>-|TRBJ1-5|TRBV7-9|TRBD1
CASSSAGTGVNQPQHF
TGTGCCAGCAGCTCAGCAGGGACAGGAGTCAATCAGCCCCAGCATTTT
>-|TRBJ2-1|TRBV2|TRBD2
CASSERASGSQFF
TGTGCCAGCAGTGAAAGGGCTAGCGGGAGTCAGTTCTTC
>many|TRBJ2-7|TRBV5-4|-
CASSLGGTSTEQYF
TGTGCCAGCAGCTTGGGGGGGACATCTACCGAGCAGTACTTC
>-|TRBJ2-2|TRBV27|-
CASSSSGYTGELFF
TGTGCCAGCAGTTCGTCGGGGTACACCGGGGAGCTGTTTTTT